This T cell receptor beta chain was sequenced for a study of response to subunit inactivated influenza vaccine. TCRdb re-analysed the RT-PCR reads in MiXCR, keeping a single row per CDR3 protein. Found here are roughly 570,000 distinct CDR3 sequences, about 15% of them singletons; the top ten hold roughly 10%. V lost 1 base to trimming and J lost 0 bases, with 8 bases between them. The CDR3 is made up of 15 amino acids. Specimen: PBMCs from blood, collected 11 to 12 days after vaccination. This rearrangement joins TRBV12-3 or TRBV12-4 to TRBJ2-3; D unclear. The TCR was taken from a man in his forties or fifties who received an inactivated influenza vaccine. The CDR3 spells CASSLGEQSTDTQYF. CDR3 DNA sequence: TGTGCCAGCAGTTTAGGGGAACAGAGCACAGATACGCAGTATTTT.